Below are 9 T cell receptor beta chains sequenced from a single sample in a study of shared clonotypes between healthy human individuals. Profiled with immunoSEQ multiplex PCR; TCRdb holds only in-frame clones, not every one. Of approximately 1,500,000 clones detected, roughly 98% appear once; the ten largest clones hold roughly 0.4%. Source material: naive CD4+ T cells sorted from blood. Subset of the sample: CD45RA+ positively selected. These receptors all come from a man aged 25-45 years in good health.

This chain connects TRBV18 to TRBJ1-1; maybe TRBD1 (5 bases). There are 14 residues in the CDR3. Trimming took off 4 bases at V and 1 base at J, with 10 bases between the two ends. Germline V gives CDR1 KGHSH, CDR2 LQKENI. CDR3 nucleotides: TGTGCCAGCTCACAGCTCGGACAGAACACTGAAGCTTTCTTT. Translation: CASSQLGQNTEAFF. Looking up the rest from reference TRBV18 and TRBJ1-1 gives the full variable domain: NAGVMQNPRHLVRRRGQEARLRCSPMKGHSHVYWYRQLPEEGLKFMVYLQKENIIDESGMPKERFSAEFPKEGPSILRIQQVVRGDSAAYFCASSQLGQNTEAFFGQGTRLTVV.

V and J are TRBV5-6 and TRBJ2-7; 7 bases fit TRBD2. The CDR3 loop spans 14 amino acids. V shed 5 bases, J shed 2 bases, and the junction held 7 bases outside the gene matches. Germline CDR1 SGHDT, CDR2 YYEEEE. CDR3 protein: CASRGGGSAYEQYF. In nucleotides, the CDR3 is TGTGCCAGCAGGGGCGGCGGGAGCGCCTACGAGCAGTACTTC.

The chain joins TRBV5-4 to TRBJ2-3, with a possible D match to TRBD2 (5 bases). Trimming left V 1 base short and J 6 bases short, with 12 bases between. Germline V CDR1 and CDR2: SGHNT, YYREEE (reference sequence). This CDR3 region has 14 residues. CDR3: CASSLTSEGDTQYF. The CDR3 DNA sequence: TGTGCCAGCAGCTTGACCAGCGAGGGTGATACGCAGTATTTT.

J is TRBJ2-7 and V is TRBV28; D ambiguous. The CDR3 consists of 12 residues. The V and J ends lost 1 base and 12 bases respectively, with 13 bases between them. Germline V gene data show CDR1 as MDHEN and CDR2 as SYDVKM. CDR3 amino acids: CASSLSPNLPYF. The DNA of the CDR3 is TGTGCCAGCAGTTTATCCCCTAATCTACCGTACTTC.

The genes are TRBV6-5 and TRBJ1-3; TRBD1 matches 8 bases. J was trimmed by 8 bases and V by 0 bases; bases with no gene match: 9. The CDR3 loop spans 16 amino acids. The V gene's germline CDR1 is MNHEY and CDR2 SVGAGI. CDR3 protein: CASSYSPGGSLDTIYF. The CDR3 DNA follows: TGTGCCAGCAGTTACTCCCCAGGGGGCTCACTCGACACCATATATTTT.

The V gene is TRBV15, the J gene TRBJ2-7, with D maybe TRBD1 (6 bases). This CDR3 is 13 amino acids long. CDR1 and CDR2 (germline): LNHNV, YYDKDF (reference sequence). V was pared by 4 bases and J by 3 bases, with 10 bases between. CDR3 sequence (DNA): TGTGCCACCAGCACGGGACACAGCTACGAGCAGTACTTC. Protein sequence: CATSTGHSYEQYF.

V usage is TRBV29-1 and J usage is TRBJ2-7; the D gene could be TRBD1 or TRBD2 (5 bases each). Trimming left V 7 bases short and J 3 bases short, with 16 bases between. The germline V gene encodes CDR1 SQVTM and CDR2 ANQGSEA. The length of the CDR3 is 13 residues. Here the CDR3 reads CSATRGALYEQYF. The CDR3 DNA reads TGCAGCGCTACCCGGGGCGCCCTCTACGAGCAGTACTTC.

The chain uses TRBV29-1 and TRBJ2-2, with 16 bases aligning to TRBD2. CDR1 and CDR2 (germline): SQVTM, ANQGSEA. This CDR3 is built from 18 residues. The trim removed 1 base at V and 0 bases at J, leaving 2 bases unmatched. The CDR3: CSVEAGTSGRANTGELFF. CDR3 sequence (DNA): TGCAGCGTTGAAGCTGGGACTAGCGGGAGGGCGAACACCGGGGAGCTGTTTTTT.

The chain employs TRBV4-1 and TRBJ2-2; D is possibly TRBD1 (5 bases). V lost 0 bases and J lost 1, with 15 bases in between. The CDR3 sequence is 18 residues long. Germline-derived CDR1 and CDR2 are MGHRA and YSYEKL. In nucleotides, the CDR3 is TGCGCCAGCAGCCAAGAAAGAGGCAGGGCCGGGAACACCGGGGAGCTGTTTTTT. This translates into CASSQERGRAGNTGELFF.